The source of this T cell receptor (beta chain) is a study of cytomegalovirus exposure and HLA in healthy donors. The table came from immunoSEQ multiplex PCR; TCRdb's copy has only in-frame clones and leaves some out. This table holds around 190,000 clones, around 88% found once. Comments on this clone: Its target is unknown.

The CDR3 extends over 14 amino acids. Germline values: CDR1 SGHRS, CDR2 YFSETQ. V lost 1 base and J 0 bases, leaving 4 bases between the germline ends. Study-level results: A subsequent analysis found that TCR clusters from the first cohort also tended to co-occur in the 90 to 150 validation repertoires, with around 94% of cluster scores above 0. Many donors carried some public TCRs, although rarity characterized most TCR sequences.

The TCR sequence derives from a woman younger than 30 in good health and CMV-seronegative. The chain couples TRBV5-1 to TRBJ1-4; D is undetermined. The specimen was PBMCs. In nucleotides, the CDR3 is TGCGCCAGCAGCTTGCGGGCAACTAATGAAAAACTGTTTTTT. Translation gives CASSLRATNEKLFF. Full variable domain (outside the CDR3, taken from reference TRBV5-1 and TRBJ1-4): KAGVTQTPRYLIKTRGQQVTLSCSPISGHRSVSWYQQTPGQGLQFLFEYFSETQRNKGNFPGRFSGRQFSNSRSEMNVSTLELGDSALYLCASSLRATNEKLFFGSGTQLSVL.